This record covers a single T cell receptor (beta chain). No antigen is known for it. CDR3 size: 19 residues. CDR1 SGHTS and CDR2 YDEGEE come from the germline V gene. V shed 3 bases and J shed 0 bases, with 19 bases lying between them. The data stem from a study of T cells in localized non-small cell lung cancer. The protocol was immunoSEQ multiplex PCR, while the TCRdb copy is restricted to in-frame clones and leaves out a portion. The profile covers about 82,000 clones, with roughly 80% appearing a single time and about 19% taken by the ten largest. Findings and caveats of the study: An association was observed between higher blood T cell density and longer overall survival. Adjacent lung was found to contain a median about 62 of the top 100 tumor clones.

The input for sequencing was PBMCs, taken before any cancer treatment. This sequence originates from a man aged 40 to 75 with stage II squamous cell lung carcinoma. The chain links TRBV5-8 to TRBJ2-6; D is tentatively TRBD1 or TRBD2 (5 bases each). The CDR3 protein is CASSYSRGLKNSGANVLTF. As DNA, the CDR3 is TGTGCCAGCAGCTACTCCCGGGGCTTAAAAAACTCTGGGGCCAACGTCCTGACTTTC.